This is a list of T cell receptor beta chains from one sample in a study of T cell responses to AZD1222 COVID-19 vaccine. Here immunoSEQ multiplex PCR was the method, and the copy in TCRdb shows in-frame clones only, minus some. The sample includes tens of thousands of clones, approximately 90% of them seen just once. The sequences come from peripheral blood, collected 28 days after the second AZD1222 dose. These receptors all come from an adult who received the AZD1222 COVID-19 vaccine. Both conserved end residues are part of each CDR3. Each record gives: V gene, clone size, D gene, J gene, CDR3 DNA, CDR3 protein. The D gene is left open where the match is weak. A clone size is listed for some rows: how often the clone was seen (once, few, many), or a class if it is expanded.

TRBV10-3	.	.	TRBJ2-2	TGTGCCATCAGGGGGGGCGCGAACACCGGGGAGCTGTTTTTT	CAIRGGANTGELFF
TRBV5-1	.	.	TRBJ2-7	TGCGCCAGCAGCTTGCGGCCGGGACCCTACGAGCAGTACTTC	CASSLRPGPYEQYF
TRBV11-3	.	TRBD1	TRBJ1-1	TGTGCCAGACACCTCAGGGGGCCGCTCGGAGCTTTCTTT	CARHLRGPLGAFF
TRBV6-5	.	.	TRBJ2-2	TGTGCCAGCAGTTACTCATGGGGCGCGGGCACCGGGGAGCTGTTTTTT	CASSYSWGAGTGELFF
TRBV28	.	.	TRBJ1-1	TGTGCCACGGCGGAGGGTTTCACGGAGGCTAACACTGAAGCTTTCTTT	CATAEGFTEANTEAFF
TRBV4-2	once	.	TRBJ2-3	TGTGCCAGCAGCCAAGATATGCTAGCGCATCGCACAGATACGCAGTATTTT	CASSQDMLAHRTDTQYF
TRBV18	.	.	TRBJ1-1	TGTGCCAGCTCACCACCACGGGGCGCAACCGTTGACACTGAAGCTTTCTTT	CASSPPRGATVDTEAFF
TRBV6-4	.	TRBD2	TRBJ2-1	TGTGCCAGCAGTGACTCGGCGGGACTAGGGCATAATGAGCAGTTCTTC	CASSDSAGLGHNEQFF
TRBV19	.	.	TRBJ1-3	TGTGCCAGTTTGGGTTCTGACCCGAGCTCTGGAAACACCATATATTTT	CASLGSDPSSGNTIYF
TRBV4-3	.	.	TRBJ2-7	TGCGCCAGCAGCCAAGCGGGGTCCGACGAGCAGTACTTC	CASSQAGSDEQYF
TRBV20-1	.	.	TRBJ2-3	TGCAGTGCTAGAGTCACAGATACGCAGTATTTT	CSARVTDTQYF
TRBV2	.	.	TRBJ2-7	TGTGCCAGCAGTGAAATCCTTTCCCCCTACGAGCAGTACTTC	CASSEILSPYEQYF
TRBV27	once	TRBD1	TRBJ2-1	TGTGCCAGCAGTACCACAGGGGGCGCCCACAATGAGCAGTTCTTC	CASSTTGGAHNEQFF
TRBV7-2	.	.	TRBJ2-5	TGTGCCAGCAGCCCCCCCGGGGCCCAAGAGACCCAGTACTTC	CASSPPGAQETQYF
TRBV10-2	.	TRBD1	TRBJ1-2	TGCGCCAGCAGCTTGGACAGGGACTATGGCTACACCTTC	CASSLDRDYGYTF
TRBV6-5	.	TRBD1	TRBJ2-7	TGTGCCAGCCGATCCCGGGACAGGAGTATATACGAGCAGTACTTC	CASRSRDRSIYEQYF
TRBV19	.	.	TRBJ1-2	TGTGCCAGTACCCCCTCCCCCGGCCGGCAATATGGCTACACCTTC	CASTPSPGRQYGYTF
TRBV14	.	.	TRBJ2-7	TGTGCCAGCAGCCAATCTATGCGAGGCGAGCAGTACTTC	CASSQSMRGEQYF
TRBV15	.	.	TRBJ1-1	TGTGCCACCAGCAGCCGTGACACTGAAGCTTTCTTT	CATSSRDTEAFF
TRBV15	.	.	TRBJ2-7	TGTGCCACCAGCGAGGATTTCGACGAGCAGTACTTC	CATSEDFDEQYF
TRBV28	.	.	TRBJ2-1	TGTGCCAGCAGTCCGGGGCGGCGGTTCTCCTACAATGAGCAGTTCTTC	CASSPGRRFSYNEQFF
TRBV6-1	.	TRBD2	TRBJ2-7	TGTGCCAGCAGTTGGGGGACTAGCGGAATCTACGAGCAGTACTTC	CASSWGTSGIYEQYF
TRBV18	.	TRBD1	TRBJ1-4	TGTGCCAGCTCACCTCCCCCAGGGGGGAATGAAAAACTGTTTTTT	CASSPPPGGNEKLFF
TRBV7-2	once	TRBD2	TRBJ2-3	TGTGCCAGCAGCTGGCTGAGCGGGAGTGATACGCAGTATTTT	CASSWLSGSDTQYF
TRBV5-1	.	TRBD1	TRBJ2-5	TGCGCCAGCAGCCCGTACCCACAGGGGGAGACCCAGTACTTC	CASSPYPQGETQYF
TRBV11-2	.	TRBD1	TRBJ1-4	TGTGCCAGCAGCCGGGACAGGGCAAGTAGTGAAAAACTGTTTTTT	CASSRDRASSEKLFF
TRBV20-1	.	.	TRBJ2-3	TGCAGTGCTAGAGATGGGCCGACGCAGTATTTT	CSARDGPTQYF
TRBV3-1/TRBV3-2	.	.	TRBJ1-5	TGTGCCAGCAGCCAAGCTAAGACACGGGCCGGTTTGGCGAGCAATCAGCCCCAGCATTTT	CASSQAKTRAGLASNQPQHF
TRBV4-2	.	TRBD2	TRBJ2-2	TGTGCCAGCAGCCAAGATCCTCCAGGACTAGCCCCCGGGGAGCTGTTTTTT	CASSQDPPGLAPGELFF
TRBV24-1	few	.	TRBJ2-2	TGTGCCACCAGTGATTTGGGACTCCTTGGGTCCGGGGAGCTGTTTTTT	CATSDLGLLGSGELFF
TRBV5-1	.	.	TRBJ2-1	TGCGCCAGCAGCTTGGCGCTAGTGAGCAATGAGCAGTTCTTC	CASSLALVSNEQFF
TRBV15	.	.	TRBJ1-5	TGTGCCACCAGTCATCGGACCTCCAGCAATCAGCCCCAGCATTTT	CATSHRTSSNQPQHF
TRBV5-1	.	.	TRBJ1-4	TGCGCCAGCAGCTACCAGGAGTTGACTAATGAAAAACTGTTTTTT	CASSYQELTNEKLFF
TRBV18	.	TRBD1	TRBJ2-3	TGTGCCACCAAAAAGGACAGGGGCACAGATACGCAGTATTTT	CATKKDRGTDTQYF
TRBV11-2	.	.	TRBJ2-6	TGTGCCAGCAGCTTTAAACGGGGGGACAGCTCTGGGGCCAACGTCCTGACTTTC	CASSFKRGDSSGANVLTF
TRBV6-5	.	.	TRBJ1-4	TGTGCCAGCAGTTACCGGGGGAGAGCTAATGAAAAACTGTTTTTT	CASSYRGRANEKLFF
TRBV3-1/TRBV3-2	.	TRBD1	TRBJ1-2	TGTGCCAGCAGCCCTCCGGATTTGGGACAGACAGTCTATGGCTACACCTTC	CASSPPDLGQTVYGYTF
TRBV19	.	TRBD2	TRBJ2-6	TGTGCCAGTAGGACTAGCGGGGGTCGCTCTGGGGCCAACGTCCTGACTTTC	CASRTSGGRSGANVLTF
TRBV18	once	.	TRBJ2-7	TGTGCCAGCTCACCACTAGAGGGGTCGAGCTACGAGCAGTACTTC	CASSPLEGSSYEQYF
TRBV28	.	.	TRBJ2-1	TGTGCCAGCAGTTCCCCCATAGCGACCCGATGGTTTGGGCAGTTCTTC	CASSSPIATRWFGQFF
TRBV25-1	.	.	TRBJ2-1	TGTGCCAGCAGTGCCGGGAACAATGAGCAGTTCTTC	CASSAGNNEQFF
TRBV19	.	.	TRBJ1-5	TGTGCCAGTAGTCCTTCACGAGGGGAAGGAGGCAATCAGCCCCAGCATTTT	CASSPSRGEGGNQPQHF
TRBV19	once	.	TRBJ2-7	TGTGCCAGTAGTAAGACAGGAACCTACGAGCAGTACTTC	CASSKTGTYEQYF
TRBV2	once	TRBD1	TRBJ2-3	TGTGCCAGAAATGCAGGGGGCGCGGGCACAGATACGCAGTATTTT	CARNAGGAGTDTQYF
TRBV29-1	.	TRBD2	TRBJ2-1	TGCAGCGTACAGGGGGTTAGGACTAGCGGGGGGACCAGCTCCTACAATGAGCAGTTCTTC	CSVQGVRTSGGTSSYNEQFF
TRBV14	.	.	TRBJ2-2	TGTGCCAGCAGCCAAGGACTCATGAACACCGGGGAGCTGTTTTTT	CASSQGLMNTGELFF
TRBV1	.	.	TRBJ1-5	TGCACCAGCAGCCAAGGTGCAGGGACTAGCAATCAGCCCCAGCATTTT	CTSSQGAGTSNQPQHF
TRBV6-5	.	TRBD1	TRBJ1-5	TGTGCCAGCGGAGACAGGGGGGTTAGCAATCAGCCCCAGCATTTT	CASGDRGVSNQPQHF
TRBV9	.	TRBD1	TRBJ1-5	TGTGCCAGCAGCCGGACAGGGACCGGCCAGCCCCAGCATTTT	CASSRTGTGQPQHF
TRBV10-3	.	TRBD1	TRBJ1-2	TGTGCCATCAGTGAGACAGGGGGGGATGGCTACACCTTC	CAISETGGDGYTF
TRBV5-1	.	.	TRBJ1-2	TGCGCCAGCAGCTTCCGGGCTAACTATGGCTACACCTTC	CASSFRANYGYTF
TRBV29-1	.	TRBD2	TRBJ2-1	TGCAGCGTTGTAGCGGGAGTAAATGAGCAGTTCTTC	CSVVAGVNEQFF
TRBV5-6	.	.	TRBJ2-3	TGTGCCAGCAGCCTCCCGCTTAGCGGTGGATATACGCAGTATTTT	CASSLPLSGGYTQYF
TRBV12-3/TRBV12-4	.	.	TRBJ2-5	TGTGCCAGCAGTTGGACAGAAGAGACCCAGTACTTC	CASSWTEETQYF
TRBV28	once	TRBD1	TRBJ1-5	TGTGCCAGCAGTTCGGGACAGCCAGATCAGCCCCAGCATTTT	CASSSGQPDQPQHF
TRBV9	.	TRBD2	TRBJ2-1	TGTGCCAGCAGCGGGATGGCGCGGGGGGACTACAATGAGCAGTTCTTC	CASSGMARGDYNEQFF
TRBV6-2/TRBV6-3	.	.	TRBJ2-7	TGTGCCAGCAGCGACCGAGGCCCCGGGTACGAGCAGTACTTC	CASSDRGPGYEQYF
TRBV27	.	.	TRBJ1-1	TGTGCCAGCAGTTTTGCCAGGAACACTGAAGCTTTCTTT	CASSFARNTEAFF
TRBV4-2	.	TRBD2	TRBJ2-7	TGTGCCAGCAGCCAAGATCGGGCTAGCGGAGCCTACGAGCAGTACTTC	CASSQDRASGAYEQYF
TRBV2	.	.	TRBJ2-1	TGTGCCAGCAGTATTTGGGGACTTGGAAATGAGCAGTTCTTC	CASSIWGLGNEQFF